The clone carrying this T cell receptor beta chain was seen more than once but under ten times. The data were taken from a study of T cell changes during pregnancy in multiple sclerosis. The data were produced by immunoSEQ multiplex PCR, yet TCRdb's version contains in-frame clones alone and is incomplete. The table records some 81,000 clones, 85% to 95% of them present only once. The CDR3 covers 13 residues. The germline CDR1 and CDR2 sequences are SGHVS and FQNEAQ. After removal of 0 bases from V and 7 bases from J, the junction contained 2 bases not matched to a gene. This receptor was obtained from a female donor in good health, enrolled as a control in a pregnancy study. This specimen was peripheral blood, taken after pregnancy. The J gene is TRBJ1-1, the V gene TRBV7-8; TRBD1 agrees at 7 bases. The CDR3 protein is CASSLAGGGEAFF. Here the CDR3 DNA reads TGTGCCAGCAGCTTAGCAGGGGGCGGTGAAGCTTTCTTT.